This T cell receptor beta chain was found in a study of T-cell reconstitution after alpha-beta-depleted transplantation in children. Library preparation (for TCRbeta) was performed with unique molecular identifiers. Each CDR3 protein gets one entry after TCRdb re-called the PCR reads with MiXCR. The top ten hold roughly 14% of the sample, which has around 500,000 distinct CDR3 sequences, 23% seen once. Per germline, CDR1 MNHEY and CDR2 SVGEGT. Trimming took 2 bases from V and 4 from J, leaving 18 bases between them. The CDR3 is 17 amino acids. This chain connects TRBV6-2 or TRBV6-3 to TRBJ1-5; D is perhaps TRBD1 (5 bases). The receptor was derived from a boy younger than two who had a stem cell transplant for acute myeloid leukemia, so the T cells may come from the graft donor. The source was PBMCs, mostly from graft donor cells, collected 360 days after TCRalphabeta/CD19-depleted stem cell transplant. The CDR3 reads CASSYAGFDGRNQPQHF. The DNA for the CDR3 is TGTGCCAGCAGTTACGCAGGGTTTGACGGGAGGAATCAGCCCCAGCATTTT.